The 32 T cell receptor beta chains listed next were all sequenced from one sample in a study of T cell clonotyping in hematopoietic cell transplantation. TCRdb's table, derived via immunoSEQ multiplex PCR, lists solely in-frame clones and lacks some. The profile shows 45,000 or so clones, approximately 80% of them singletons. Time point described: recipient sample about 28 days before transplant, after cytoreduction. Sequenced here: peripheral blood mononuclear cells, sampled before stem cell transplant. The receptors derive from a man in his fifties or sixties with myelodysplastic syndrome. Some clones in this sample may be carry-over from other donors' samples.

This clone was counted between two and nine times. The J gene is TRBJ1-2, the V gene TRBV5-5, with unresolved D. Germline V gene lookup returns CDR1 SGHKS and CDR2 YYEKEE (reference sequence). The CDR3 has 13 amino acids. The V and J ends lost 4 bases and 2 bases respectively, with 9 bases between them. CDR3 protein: CASSLGTNYGYTF. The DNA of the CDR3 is TGTGCCAGCAGCCTCGGAACCAACTATGGCTACACCTTC.

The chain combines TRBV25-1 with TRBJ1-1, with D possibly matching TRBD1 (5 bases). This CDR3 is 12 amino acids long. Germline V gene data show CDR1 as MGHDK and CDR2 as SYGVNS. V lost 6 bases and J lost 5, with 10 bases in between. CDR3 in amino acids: CASRGGRTEAFF. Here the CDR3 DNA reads TGTGCCAGCAGGGGGGGAAGGACTGAAGCTTTCTTT.

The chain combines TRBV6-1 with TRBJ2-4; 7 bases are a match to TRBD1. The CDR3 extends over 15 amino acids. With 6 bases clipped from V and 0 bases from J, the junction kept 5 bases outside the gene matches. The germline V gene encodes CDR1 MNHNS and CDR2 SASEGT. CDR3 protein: CASRGTDLAKNIQYF. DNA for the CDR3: TGTGCCAGCAGGGGGACAGACTTAGCCAAAAACATTCAGTACTTC.

CDR3 in amino acids: CASSPWQTGGTHTQYF. CDR3 in DNA: TGTGCCAGCAGCCCCTGGCAGACAGGAGGAACGCATACGCAGTATTTT. V usage is TRBV5-6 and J usage is TRBJ2-3, with a possible D match to TRBD1 (6 bases). The V gene lost 4 bases and the J gene lost 7 bases, with 22 bases spanning the gap. This CDR3 spans 16 amino acids. Per the germline V gene, CDR1 is SGHDT and CDR2 is YYEEEE.

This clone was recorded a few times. The CDR3 here is CAWSPGAGQPQHF. The DNA of the CDR3 is TGTGCCTGGAGTCCGGGGGCGGGTCAGCCCCAGCATTTT. The chain is built from TRBV30 and TRBJ1-5; D is possibly TRBD1 (6 bases). Germline CDR1 is GTSNPN and CDR2 is SVGIG (reference sequence). The CDR3 has 13 residues. Trimming cost V 2 bases and J 6 bases, with 11 bases left between them.

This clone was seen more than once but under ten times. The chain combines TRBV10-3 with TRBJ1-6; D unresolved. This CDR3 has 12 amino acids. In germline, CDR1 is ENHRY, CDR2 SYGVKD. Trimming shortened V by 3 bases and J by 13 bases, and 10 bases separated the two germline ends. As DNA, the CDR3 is TGTGCCATCAGTGACCCCCCTAATCCCCTCCACTTT. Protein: CAISDPPNPLHF.

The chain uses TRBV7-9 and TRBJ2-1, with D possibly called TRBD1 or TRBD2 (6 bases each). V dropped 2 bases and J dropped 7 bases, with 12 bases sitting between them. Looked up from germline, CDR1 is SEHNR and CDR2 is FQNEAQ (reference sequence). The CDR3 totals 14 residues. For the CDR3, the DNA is TGTGCCAGCAGCTTACTAGGGGGGTTTAATGAGCAGTTCTTC. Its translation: CASSLLGGFNEQFF.

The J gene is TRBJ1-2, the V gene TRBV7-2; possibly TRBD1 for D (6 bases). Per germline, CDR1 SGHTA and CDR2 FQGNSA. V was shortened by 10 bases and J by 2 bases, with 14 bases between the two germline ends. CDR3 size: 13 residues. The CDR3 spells CATSNTGNYGYTF. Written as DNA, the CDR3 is TGTGCCACGAGCAATACAGGGAACTATGGCTACACCTTC. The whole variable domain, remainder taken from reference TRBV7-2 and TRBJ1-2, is GAGVSQSPSNKVTEKGKDVELRCDPISGHTALYWYRQSLGQGLEFLIYFQGNSAPDKSGLPSDRFSAERTGGSVSTLTIQRTQQEDSAVYLCATSNTGNYGYTFGSGTRLTVV.

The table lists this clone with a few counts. The CDR3 reads CARSCGGAGTDTQYF. The CDR3 DNA is TGTGCCAGAAGCTGCGGGGGGGCTGGCACAGATACGCAGTATTTT. This chain connects TRBV7-5 to TRBJ2-3; the table assigns TRBD2, which was not confirmed against the DNA. TRBV7-5 is marked as a pseudogene. The CDR3 consists of 15 residues.

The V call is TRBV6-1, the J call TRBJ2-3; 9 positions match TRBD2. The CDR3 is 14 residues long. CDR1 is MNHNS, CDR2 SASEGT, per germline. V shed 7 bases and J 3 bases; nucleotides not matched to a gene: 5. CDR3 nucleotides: TGTGCCAGCAACGATAGCGGGGGAACAGATACGCAGTATTTT. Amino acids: CASNDSGGTDTQYF.

In DNA, the CDR3 is TGCGCCAGCAGCCAAGGCGTCAGGGTTTCAGCCAAAAGCTACGAGCAGTACTTC. The encoded protein is CASSQGVRVSAKSYEQYF. The V gene is TRBV4-3, the J gene TRBJ2-7; D possibly corresponds to TRBD1 (5 bases). V lost 1 base to trimming and J lost 3 bases, with 22 bases between them. CDR3 length: 18 residues. Germline V lookup: CDR1 LGHNA, CDR2 YSLEER.

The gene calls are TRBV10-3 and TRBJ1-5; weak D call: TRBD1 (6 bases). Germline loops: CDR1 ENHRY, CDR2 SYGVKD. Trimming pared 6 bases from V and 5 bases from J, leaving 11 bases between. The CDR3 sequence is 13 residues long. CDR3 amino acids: CAISTNRDQPQHF. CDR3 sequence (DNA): TGTGCCATCAGCACTAACAGGGATCAGCCCCAGCATTTT.

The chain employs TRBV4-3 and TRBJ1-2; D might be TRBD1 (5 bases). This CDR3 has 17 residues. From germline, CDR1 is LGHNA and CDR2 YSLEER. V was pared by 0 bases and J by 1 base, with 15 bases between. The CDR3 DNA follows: TGCGCCAGCAGCCAAGATAGGAGTAGGGGCCTTAACTATGGCTACACCTTC. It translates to CASSQDRSRGLNYGYTF.

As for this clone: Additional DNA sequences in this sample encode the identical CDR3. CDR3 DNA: TGTGCCAGCAGCCCCAGAGACTATGGCTACACCTTC. This codes for CASSPRDYGYTF. The chain combines TRBV28 with TRBJ1-2; D not resolved. The CDR3 is made up of 12 amino acids. The V gene lost 6 bases and the J gene lost 3 bases, with 8 bases spanning the gap. Germline V gene lookup returns CDR1 MDHEN and CDR2 SYDVKM.

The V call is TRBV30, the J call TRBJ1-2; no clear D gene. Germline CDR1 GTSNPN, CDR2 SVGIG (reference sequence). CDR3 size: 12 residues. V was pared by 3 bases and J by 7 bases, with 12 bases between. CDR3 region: CAWRLWSRGYTF. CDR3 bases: TGTGCCTGGAGGCTCTGGTCCCGTGGCTACACCTTC. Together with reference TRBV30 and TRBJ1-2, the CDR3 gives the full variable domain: SQTIHQWPATLVQPVGSPLSLECTVEGTSNPNLYWYRQAAGRGLQLLFYSVGIGQISSEVPQNLSASRPQDRQFILSSKKLLLSDSGFYLCAWRLWSRGYTFGSGTRLTVV.

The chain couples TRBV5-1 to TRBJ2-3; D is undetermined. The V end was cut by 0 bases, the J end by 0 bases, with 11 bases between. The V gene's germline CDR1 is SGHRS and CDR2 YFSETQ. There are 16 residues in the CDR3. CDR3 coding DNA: TGCGCCAGCAGCTTGGGTGCGCGGATTAGCACAGATACGCAGTATTTT. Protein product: CASSLGARISTDTQYF. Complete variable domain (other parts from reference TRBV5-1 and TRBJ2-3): KAGVTQTPRYLIKTRGQQVTLSCSPISGHRSVSWYQQTPGQGLQFLFEYFSETQRNKGNFPGRFSGRQFSNSRSEMNVSTLELGDSALYLCASSLGARISTDTQYFGPGTRLTVL.

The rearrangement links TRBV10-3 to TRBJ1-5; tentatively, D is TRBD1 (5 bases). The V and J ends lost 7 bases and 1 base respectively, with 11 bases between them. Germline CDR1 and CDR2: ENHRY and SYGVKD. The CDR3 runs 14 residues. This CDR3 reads CAINEWGSNQPQHF. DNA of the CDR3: TGTGCCATCAACGAATGGGGGAGCAATCAGCCCCAGCATTTT.

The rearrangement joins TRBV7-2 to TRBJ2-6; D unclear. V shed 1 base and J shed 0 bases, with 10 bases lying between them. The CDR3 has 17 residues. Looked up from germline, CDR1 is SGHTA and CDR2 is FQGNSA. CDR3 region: CASSLDALNSGANVLTF. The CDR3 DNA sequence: TGTGCCAGCAGCTTAGATGCCCTTAACTCTGGGGCCAACGTCCTGACTTTC.

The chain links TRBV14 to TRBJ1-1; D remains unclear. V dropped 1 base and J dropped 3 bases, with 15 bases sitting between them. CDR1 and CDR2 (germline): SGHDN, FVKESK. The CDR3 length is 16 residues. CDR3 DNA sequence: TGTGCCAGCAGCCAAGGAACTAGGGTATATGACACTGAAGCTTTCTTT. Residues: CASSQGTRVYDTEAFF. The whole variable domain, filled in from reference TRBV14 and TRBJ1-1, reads EAGVTQFPSHSVIEKGQTVTLRCDPISGHDNLYWYRRVMGKEIKFLLHFVKESKQDESGMPNNRFLAERTGGTYSTLKVQPAELEDSGVYFCASSQGTRVYDTEAFFGQGTRLTVV.

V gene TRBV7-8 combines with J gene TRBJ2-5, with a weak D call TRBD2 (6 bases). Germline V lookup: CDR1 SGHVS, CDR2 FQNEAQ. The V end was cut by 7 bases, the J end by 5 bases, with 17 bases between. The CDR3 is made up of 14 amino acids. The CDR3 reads CASNFGGTGETQYF. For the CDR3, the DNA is TGTGCCAGCAACTTTGGGGGGACGGGGGAGACCCAGTACTTC.

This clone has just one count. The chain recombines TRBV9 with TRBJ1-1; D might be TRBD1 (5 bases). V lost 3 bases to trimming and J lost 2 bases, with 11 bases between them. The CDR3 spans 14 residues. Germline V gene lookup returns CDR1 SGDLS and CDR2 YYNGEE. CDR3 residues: CASSATGGNTEAFF. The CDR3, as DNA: TGTGCCAGCAGCGCCACAGGAGGTAACACTGAAGCTTTCTTT.

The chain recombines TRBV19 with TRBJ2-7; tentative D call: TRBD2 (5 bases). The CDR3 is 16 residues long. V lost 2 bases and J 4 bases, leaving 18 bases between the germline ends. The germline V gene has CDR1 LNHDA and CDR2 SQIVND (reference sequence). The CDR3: CASSISSGSLVYEQYF. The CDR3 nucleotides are TGTGCCAGTAGTATATCTAGTGGGAGCCTAGTTTACGAGCAGTACTTC.

Here the CDR3 reads CASSISGQLTEAFF. In DNA form, the CDR3 reads TGTGCCAGTAGTATTAGCGGACAGTTAACTGAAGCTTTCTTT. J is TRBJ1-1 and V is TRBV19; weak D call: TRBD1 (6 bases). V lost 3 bases, J lost 5 bases, and 13 bases lay in between. There are 14 residues in the CDR3. Germline lookup yields CDR1 LNHDA and CDR2 SQIVND (reference sequence).

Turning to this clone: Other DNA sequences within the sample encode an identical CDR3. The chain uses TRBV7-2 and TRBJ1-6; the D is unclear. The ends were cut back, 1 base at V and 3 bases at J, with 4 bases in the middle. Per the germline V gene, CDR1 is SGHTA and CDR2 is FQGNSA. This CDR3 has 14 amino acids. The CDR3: CASSLGFYNSPLHF. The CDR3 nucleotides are TGTGCCAGCAGCTTAGGATTCTATAATTCACCCCTCCACTTT.

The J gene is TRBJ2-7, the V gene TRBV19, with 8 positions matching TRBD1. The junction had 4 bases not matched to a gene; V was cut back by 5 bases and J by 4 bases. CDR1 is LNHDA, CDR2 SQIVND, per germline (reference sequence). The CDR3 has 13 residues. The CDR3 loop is CASSAGTGYEQYF. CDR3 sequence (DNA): TGTGCCAGTAGTGCCGGGACAGGTTACGAGCAGTACTTC.

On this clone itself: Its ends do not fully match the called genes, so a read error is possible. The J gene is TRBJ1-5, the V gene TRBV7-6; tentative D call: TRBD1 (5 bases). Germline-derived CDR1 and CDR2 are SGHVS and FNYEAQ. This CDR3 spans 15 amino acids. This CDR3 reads CVSSLGVGGNQPQHF. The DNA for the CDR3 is TGTGTCAGCAGCTTGGGGGTCGGGGGCAATCAGCCCCAGCATTTT.

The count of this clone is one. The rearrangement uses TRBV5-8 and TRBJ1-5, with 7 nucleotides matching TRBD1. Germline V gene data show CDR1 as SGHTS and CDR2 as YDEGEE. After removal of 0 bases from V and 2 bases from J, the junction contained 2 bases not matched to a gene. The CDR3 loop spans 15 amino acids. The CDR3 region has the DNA TGTGCCAGCAGCTTGGGGACAGGTCGCAATCAGCCCCAGCATTTT. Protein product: CASSLGTGRNQPQHF.

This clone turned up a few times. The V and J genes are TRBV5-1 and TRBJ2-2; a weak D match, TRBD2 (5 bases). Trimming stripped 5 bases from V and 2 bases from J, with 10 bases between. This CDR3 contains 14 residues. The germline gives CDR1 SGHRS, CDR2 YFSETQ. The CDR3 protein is CASRARTNTGELFF. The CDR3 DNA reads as TGCGCCAGCAGGGCGCGGACTAACACCGGGGAGCTGTTTTTT.

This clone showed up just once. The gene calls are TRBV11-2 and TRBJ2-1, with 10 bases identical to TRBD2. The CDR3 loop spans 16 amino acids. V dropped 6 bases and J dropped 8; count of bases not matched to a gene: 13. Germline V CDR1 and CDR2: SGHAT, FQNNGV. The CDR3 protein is CASSLEVAGGRDEQFF. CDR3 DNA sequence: TGTGCCAGCAGTCTAGAGGTAGCGGGGGGTCGGGATGAGCAGTTCTTC.

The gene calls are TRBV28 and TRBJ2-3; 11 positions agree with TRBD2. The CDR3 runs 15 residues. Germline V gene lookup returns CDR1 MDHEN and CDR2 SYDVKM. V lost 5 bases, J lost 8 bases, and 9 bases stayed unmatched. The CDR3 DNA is TGTGCCAGCAGTGCCCTAGCGGGGGGCATGGGTACGCAGTATTTT. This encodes CASSALAGGMGTQYF.

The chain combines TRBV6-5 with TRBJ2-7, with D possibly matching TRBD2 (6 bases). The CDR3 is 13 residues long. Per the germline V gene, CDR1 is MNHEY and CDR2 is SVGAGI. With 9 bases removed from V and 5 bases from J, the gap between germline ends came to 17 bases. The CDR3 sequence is CASSRGNNDEQYF. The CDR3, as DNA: TGTGCCAGTTCACGGGGGAACAACGACGAGCAGTACTTC.

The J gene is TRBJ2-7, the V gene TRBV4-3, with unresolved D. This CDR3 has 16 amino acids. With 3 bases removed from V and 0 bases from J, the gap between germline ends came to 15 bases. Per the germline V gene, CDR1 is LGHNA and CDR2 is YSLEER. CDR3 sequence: CASSQDLDSSSYEQYF. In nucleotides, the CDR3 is TGCGCCAGCAGCCAGGATCTAGATTCCAGCTCCTACGAGCAGTACTTC.